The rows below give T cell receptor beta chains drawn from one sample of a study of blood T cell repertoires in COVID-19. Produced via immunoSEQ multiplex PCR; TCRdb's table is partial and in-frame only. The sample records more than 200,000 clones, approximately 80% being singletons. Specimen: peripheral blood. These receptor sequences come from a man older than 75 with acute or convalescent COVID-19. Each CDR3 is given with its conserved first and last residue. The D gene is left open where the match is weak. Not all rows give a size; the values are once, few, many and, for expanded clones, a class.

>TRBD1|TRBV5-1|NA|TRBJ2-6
TGCGCCAGCAGCCCCCCGACAGGGGCTGGGGCCAACGTCCTGACTTTC
CASSPPTGAGANVLTF
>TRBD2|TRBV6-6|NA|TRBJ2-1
TGTGCCAGCAGTTACCCCCGGACTAGGTCTAATGAGCAGTTCTTC
CASSYPRTRSNEQFF
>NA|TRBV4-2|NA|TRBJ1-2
TGTGCCAGCAGCCAAGTCGGCAGGAAGAGTCAGGCCTATGGCTACACCTTC
CASSQVGRKSQAYGYTF
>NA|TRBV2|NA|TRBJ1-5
TGTGCCAGCAGTGAAGAGGGCATCCCAGGGGAGCCCCAGCATTTT
CASSEEGIPGEPQHF
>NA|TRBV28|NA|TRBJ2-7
TGTGCCAGCAGTCTCCCCCACGGTGGCGAGCAGTACTTC
CASSLPHGGEQYF
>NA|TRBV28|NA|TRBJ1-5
TGTGCCAGCAGTTTATTCGGGGGCAATCAGCCCCAGCATTTT
CASSLFGGNQPQHF
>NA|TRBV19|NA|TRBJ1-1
TGTGCCAGTAGTTCTGGACTTCAAGGTTCGAGGAACACTGAAGCTTTCTTT
CASSSGLQGSRNTEAFF
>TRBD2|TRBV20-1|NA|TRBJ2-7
TGCAGTGCTAGTAACCCGGGGGGGCCGTACGAGCAGTACTTC
CSASNPGGPYEQYF
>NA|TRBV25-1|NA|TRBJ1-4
TGTGCCAGCAGTGAGGAGGGTCCGGGTGAAAAACTGTTTTTT
CASSEEGPGEKLFF
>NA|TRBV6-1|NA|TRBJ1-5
TGTGCCAGCAGTGAATTGGACACGCATTTT
CASSELDTHF
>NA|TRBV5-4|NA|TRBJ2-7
TGTGCCAGCAGCCCTTCGGGTGGCTCTAGCTCCTACGAGCAGTACTTC
CASSPSGGSSSYEQYF
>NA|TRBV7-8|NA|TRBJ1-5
TGTGCCAGCAGCCAGGGCGGGGGGCAAAGGAATCAGCCCCAGCATTTT
CASSQGGGQRNQPQHF
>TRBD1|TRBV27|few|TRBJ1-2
TGTGCCAGCAGTGGATCCGGACAGGGGGCTTGGTATGGCTACACCTTC
CASSGSGQGAWYGYTF
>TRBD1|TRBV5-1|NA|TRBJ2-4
TGCGCCAGCAGCTTGAGCACAGGGGGCAGCATTCAGTACTTC
CASSLSTGGSIQYF
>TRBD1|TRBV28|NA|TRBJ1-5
TGTGCCAGCAGAATATCGGACAGGGTCTATAGCAATCAGCCCCAGCATTTT
CASRISDRVYSNQPQHF
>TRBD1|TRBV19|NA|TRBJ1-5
TGTGCCAGTAGTGGGACAGGTTATAGCAATCAGCCCCAGCATTTT
CASSGTGYSNQPQHF
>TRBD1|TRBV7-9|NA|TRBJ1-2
TGTGCCAGCAGCCCTGGAGGGGGCGGATGGTATGGCTACACCTTC
CASSPGGGGWYGYTF
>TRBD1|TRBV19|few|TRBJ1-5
TGTGCCGGCGGACAGGGGAATCAGCCCCAGCATTTT
CAGGQGNQPQHF
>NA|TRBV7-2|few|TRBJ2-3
TGTGCCAGCAGCTGGCTCGGGAGCGGAATCACAGATACGCAGTATTTT
CASSWLGSGITDTQYF
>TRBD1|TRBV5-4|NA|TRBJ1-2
TGTGCCAGCAGCAACCTCCAGCTCCATACCCCGGGACAGGGATTCTATGGCTACACCTTC
CASSNLQLHTPGQGFYGYTF
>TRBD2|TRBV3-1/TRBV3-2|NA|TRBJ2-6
TGTGCCAGCAGCCAAGAGCGGGAGAGCTCTGGGGCCAACGTCCTGACTTTC
CASSQERESSGANVLTF
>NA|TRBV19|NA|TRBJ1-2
TGTGCCAGTAGTATAGAGAGCGGGACAACCTTCTATGGCTACACCTTC
CASSIESGTTFYGYTF
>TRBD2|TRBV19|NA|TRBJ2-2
TGTGCCAGTAGTCTAGCGGGAGGCAACACCGGGGAGCTGTTTTTT
CASSLAGGNTGELFF
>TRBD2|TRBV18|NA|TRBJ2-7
TGTGCCAGCTATCACGGGTTGGGAGCTAGCGGGAGACCCACGACCCCCTACGAGCAGTACTTC
CASYHGLGASGRPTTPYEQYF
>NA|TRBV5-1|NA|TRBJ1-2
TGCGCCAGCAGGGCAGGTGCTAACTATGGCTACACCTTC
CASRAGANYGYTF
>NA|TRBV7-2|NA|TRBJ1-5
TGTGCCAGCAGCTCCCAGGGAGGAAAACAGCCCCAGCATTTT
CASSSQGGKQPQHF
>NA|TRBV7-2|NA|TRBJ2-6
TGTGCCAGCCGTATCGCAGGGAACTCTGGGGCCAACGTCCTGACTTTC
CASRIAGNSGANVLTF
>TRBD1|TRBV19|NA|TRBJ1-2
TGTGCCAGTAGAGGGACAGATCCTAACTATGGCTACACCTTC
CASRGTDPNYGYTF
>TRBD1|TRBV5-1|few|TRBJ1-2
TGCGCCAGCAGCTTGAGGGACAGGGAGCATGGCTACACCTTC
CASSLRDREHGYTF
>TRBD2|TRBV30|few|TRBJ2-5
TGTGCCTGGAGTCGCGGGAGCGAAGGAGAGACCCAGTACTTC
CAWSRGSEGETQYF
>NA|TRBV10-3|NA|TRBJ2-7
TGTGCCATCAGTGGGAACAGGGAAAGCGAGCAGTACTTC
CAISGNRESEQYF
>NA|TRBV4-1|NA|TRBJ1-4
TGCGCCAGCAGCCAAGCCACCCTCCGTGAACTTAATGAAAAACTGTTTTTT
CASSQATLRELNEKLFF
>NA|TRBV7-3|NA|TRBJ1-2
TGTGCCAGCAGCAAACTATTGGAGGCCCCGGATGGCTACACCTTC
CASSKLLEAPDGYTF
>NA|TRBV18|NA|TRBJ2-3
TGTGCCAGCTCACCTCTTAAGCCGGGACATTTAAGCACAGATACGCAGTATTTT
CASSPLKPGHLSTDTQYF
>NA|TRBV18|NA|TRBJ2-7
TGTGCCAGCTCACGTCTTCTGAGTTCCTACGAGCAGTACTTC
CASSRLLSSYEQYF
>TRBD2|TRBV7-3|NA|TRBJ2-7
TGTGCCAGCAGCCCAGGTCGGTCTAGCGGGAAACACGAGCAGTACTTC
CASSPGRSSGKHEQYF
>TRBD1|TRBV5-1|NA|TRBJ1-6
TGCGCCAGCAGCTTTCGACAGGGTGATAATTCACCCCTCCACTTT
CASSFRQGDNSPLHF
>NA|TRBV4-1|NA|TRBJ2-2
TGCGCCAGCAGCCTATCGGCGGGCGGAATCGGGGAGCTGTTTTTT
CASSLSAGGIGELFF
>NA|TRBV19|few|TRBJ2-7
TGTGCCAGTAGTCTCGCACAGGGCCCCCTGGACGAGCAGTACTTC
CASSLAQGPLDEQYF
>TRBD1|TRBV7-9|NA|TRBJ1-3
TGTGCCAGCAGCTTAGCGAGGACAGGGCCTGGAAACACCATATATTTT
CASSLARTGPGNTIYF
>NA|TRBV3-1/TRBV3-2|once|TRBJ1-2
TGTGCCAGCAGCCAAGAAGGGGCAGGGGGCTACACCTTC
CASSQEGAGGYTF
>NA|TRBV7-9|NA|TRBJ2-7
TGTGCCAGCAGCCTACAGGGGCTGGGGGGAGAGCAGTACTTC
CASSLQGLGGEQYF
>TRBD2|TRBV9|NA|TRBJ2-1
TGTGCCAGCAGCGGGTCTAGCGGGAGGAGTGAGCAGTTCTTC
CASSGSSGRSEQFF
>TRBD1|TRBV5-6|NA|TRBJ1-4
TGTGCCAGCAGCTTGAGGGGACAGGGCAATGAAAAACTGTTTTTT
CASSLRGQGNEKLFF
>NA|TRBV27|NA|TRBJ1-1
TGTGCCAGCAGTTTATCGGGCTCGCATCAGCCAGCTTTCTTT
CASSLSGSHQPAFF
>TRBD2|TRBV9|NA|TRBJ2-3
TGTGCCAGCAGCGTAGCTCTGAGCGGGAGTCGCGATACGCAGTATTTT
CASSVALSGSRDTQYF
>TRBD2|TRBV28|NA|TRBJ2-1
TGTGCCAGCAGTTTGGCTAGCGGGGGGGCCTACAATGAGCAGTTCTTC
CASSLASGGAYNEQFF
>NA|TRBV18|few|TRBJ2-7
TGTGCCAGCTCACCTTCTGGACAGCCATCAGGCGACTTC
CASSPSGQPSGDF
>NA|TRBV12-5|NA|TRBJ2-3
TGTGCTAGTGGTTTGCTCGGACTGTTTGGGGGCACAGATACGCAGTATTTT
CASGLLGLFGGTDTQYF
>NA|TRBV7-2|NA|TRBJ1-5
TGTGCCAGCAGCGCGGGGCTCAGCCGGCCCCAGCATTTT
CASSAGLSRPQHF
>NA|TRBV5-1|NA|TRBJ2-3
TGCGCCAGCAGGCGGGACACAGATACGCAGTATTTT
CASRRDTDTQYF
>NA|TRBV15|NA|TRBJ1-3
TGTGCCACCAGCGTTACGGGGAGTAGAAACACCATATATTTT
CATSVTGSRNTIYF
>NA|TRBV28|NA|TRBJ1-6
TGTGCCAGCAGTTCAAGACGGAGGAGCTCCTATAATTCACCCCTCCACTTT
CASSSRRRSSYNSPLHF
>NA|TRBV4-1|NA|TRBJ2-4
TGCGCCAGCAGCCAAGATTACCCCCAGACAGTTTTAGCCAAAAACATTCAGTACTTC
CASSQDYPQTVLAKNIQYF
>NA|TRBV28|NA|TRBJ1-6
TGTGCCAGCAGAAGAGGCTATAATTCACCCCTCCACTTT
CASRRGYNSPLHF